This section outlines one TCR beta chain sequence together with its context. Germline CDR1 reads MNHEY; CDR2 reads SMNVEV (reference sequence). With 5 bases clipped from V and 6 bases from J, the junction kept 6 bases outside the gene matches. The CDR3 runs 14 residues. These data are taken from a study of blood T cell repertoires in COVID-19. Generated by immunoSEQ multiplex PCR, the TCRdb table keeps only in-frame clones and is missing some. Of around 200,000 clones listed, approximately 84% are singletons. What was sequenced was PBMCs or T cells enriched from blood (not recorded which). This TCR was recovered from a woman aged 30 to 39 who had recovered from COVID-19. The chain has TRBV27 and TRBJ2-3, with 9 bases matching TRBD1. CDR3 protein: CASSLGTGFDTQYF. Here the CDR3 DNA reads TGTGCCAGCAGTCTAGGGACAGGGTTTGATACGCAGTATTTT.